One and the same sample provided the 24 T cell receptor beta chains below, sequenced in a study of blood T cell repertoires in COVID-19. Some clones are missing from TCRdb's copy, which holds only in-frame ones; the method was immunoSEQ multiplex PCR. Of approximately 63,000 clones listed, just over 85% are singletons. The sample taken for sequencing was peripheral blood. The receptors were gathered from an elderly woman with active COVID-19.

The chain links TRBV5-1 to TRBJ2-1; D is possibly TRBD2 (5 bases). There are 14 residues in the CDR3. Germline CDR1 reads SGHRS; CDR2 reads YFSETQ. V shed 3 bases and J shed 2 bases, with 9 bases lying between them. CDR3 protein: CASSSGSPYNEQFF. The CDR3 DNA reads TGCGCCAGCAGCTCGGGGAGCCCCTACAATGAGCAGTTCTTC.

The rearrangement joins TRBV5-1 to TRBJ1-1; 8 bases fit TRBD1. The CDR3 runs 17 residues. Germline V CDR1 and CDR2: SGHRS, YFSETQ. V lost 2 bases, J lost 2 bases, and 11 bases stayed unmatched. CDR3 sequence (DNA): TGCGCCAGCAGCTTAGTTGACAGGGGTTATCGCAACACTGAAGCTTTCTTT. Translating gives CASSLVDRGYRNTEAFF.

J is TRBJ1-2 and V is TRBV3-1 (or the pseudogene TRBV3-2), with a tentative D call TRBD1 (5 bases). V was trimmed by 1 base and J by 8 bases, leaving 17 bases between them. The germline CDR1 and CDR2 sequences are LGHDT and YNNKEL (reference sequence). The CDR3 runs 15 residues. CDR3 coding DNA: TGTGCCAGCAGCCAAGCCAGGGAAGGGATAGGCGGCTACACCTTC. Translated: CASSQAREGIGGYTF.

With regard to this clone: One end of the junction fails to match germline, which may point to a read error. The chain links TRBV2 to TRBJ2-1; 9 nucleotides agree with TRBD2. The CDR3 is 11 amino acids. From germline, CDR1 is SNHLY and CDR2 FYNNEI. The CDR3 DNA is TGTGCCAGCAGTGAAGCAGGGACTAGCCTCTTC. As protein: CASSEAGTSLF.

The CDR3 sequence: CASSVEPSLAGELFF. In DNA, the CDR3 is TGTGCCAGCAGCGTAGAGCCTAGTCTCGCTGGGGAGCTGTTTTTT. The chain combines TRBV9 with TRBJ2-2; D unresolved. CDR3 length: 15 amino acids. V lost 0 bases and J lost 8, with 14 bases in between. Germline CDR1 is SGDLS and CDR2 is YYNGEE.

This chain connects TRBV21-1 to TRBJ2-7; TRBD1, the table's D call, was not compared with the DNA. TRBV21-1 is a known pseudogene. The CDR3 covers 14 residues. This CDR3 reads CASSMGQGPYEQYF. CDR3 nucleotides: TGTGCCAGCAGCATGGGACAGGGCCCCTACGAGCAGTACTTC.

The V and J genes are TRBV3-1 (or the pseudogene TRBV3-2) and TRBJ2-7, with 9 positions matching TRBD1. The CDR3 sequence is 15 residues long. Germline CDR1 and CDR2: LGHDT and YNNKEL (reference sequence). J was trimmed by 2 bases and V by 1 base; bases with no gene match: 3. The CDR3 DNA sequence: TGTGCCAGCAGCCAAGTAGGGACAGGGCCCTACGAGCAGTACTTC. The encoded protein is CASSQVGTGPYEQYF.

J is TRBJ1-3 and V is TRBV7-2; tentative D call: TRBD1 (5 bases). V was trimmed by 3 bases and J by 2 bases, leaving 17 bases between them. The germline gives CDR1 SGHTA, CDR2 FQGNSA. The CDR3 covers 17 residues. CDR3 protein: CASSLDPPREAGNTIYF. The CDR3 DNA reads TGTGCCAGCAGCTTGGACCCTCCCAGGGAAGCTGGAAACACCATATATTTT.

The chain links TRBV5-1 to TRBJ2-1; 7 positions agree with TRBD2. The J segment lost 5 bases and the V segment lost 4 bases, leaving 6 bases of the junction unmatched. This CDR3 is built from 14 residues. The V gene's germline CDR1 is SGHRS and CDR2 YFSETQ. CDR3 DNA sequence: TGCGCCAGCAGCCAGAGCGGGGCGAACAATGAGCAGTTCTTC. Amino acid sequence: CASSQSGANNEQFF.

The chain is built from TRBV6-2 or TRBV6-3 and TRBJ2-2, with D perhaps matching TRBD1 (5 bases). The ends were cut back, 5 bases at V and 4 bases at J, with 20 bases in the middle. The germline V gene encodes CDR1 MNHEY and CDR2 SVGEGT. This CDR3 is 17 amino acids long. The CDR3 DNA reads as TGTGCCAGCAGTATCCTGGGGCAAAGGTGGCGCACCGGGGAGCTGTTTTTT. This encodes CASSILGQRWRTGELFF.

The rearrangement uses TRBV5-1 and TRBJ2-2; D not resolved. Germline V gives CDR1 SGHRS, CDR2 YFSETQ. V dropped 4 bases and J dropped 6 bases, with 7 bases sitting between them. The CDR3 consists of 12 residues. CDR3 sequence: CASSTLAGELFF. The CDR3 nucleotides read TGCGCCAGCAGCACCTTAGCCGGGGAGCTGTTTTTT. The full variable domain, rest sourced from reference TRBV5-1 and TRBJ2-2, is KAGVTQTPRYLIKTRGQQVTLSCSPISGHRSVSWYQQTPGQGLQFLFEYFSETQRNKGNFPGRFSGRQFSNSRSEMNVSTLELGDSALYLCASSTLAGELFFGEGSRLTVL.

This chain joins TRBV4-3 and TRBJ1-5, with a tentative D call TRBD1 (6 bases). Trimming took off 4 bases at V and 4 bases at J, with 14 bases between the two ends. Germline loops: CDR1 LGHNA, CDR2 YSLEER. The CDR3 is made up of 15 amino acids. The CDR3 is CASSLQQGGNQPQHF. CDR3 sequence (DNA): TGCGCCAGCAGCCTTCAACAGGGTGGGAATCAGCCCCAGCATTTT.

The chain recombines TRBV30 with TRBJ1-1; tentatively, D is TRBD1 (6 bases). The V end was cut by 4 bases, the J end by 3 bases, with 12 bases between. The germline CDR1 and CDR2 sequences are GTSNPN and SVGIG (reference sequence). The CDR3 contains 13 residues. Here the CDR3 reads CAWTGERYTEAFF. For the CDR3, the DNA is TGTGCCTGGACAGGGGAACGATACACTGAAGCTTTCTTT.

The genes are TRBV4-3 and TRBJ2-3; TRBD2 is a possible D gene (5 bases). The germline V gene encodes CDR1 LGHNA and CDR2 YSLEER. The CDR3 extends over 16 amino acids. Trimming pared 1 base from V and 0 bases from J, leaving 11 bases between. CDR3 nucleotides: TGCGCCAGCAGCCAAGCCCTAGCCCTTAGCACAGATACGCAGTATTTT. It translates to CASSQALALSTDTQYF.

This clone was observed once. This CDR3 is CASRTGRNYGYTF. DNA of the CDR3: TGTGCCAGCAGAACAGGCAGAAACTATGGCTACACCTTC. V usage is TRBV6-5 and J usage is TRBJ1-2; maybe TRBD1 (5 bases). In germline, CDR1 is MNHEY, CDR2 SVGAGI. The length of the CDR3 is 13 residues. The V gene lost 6 bases and the J gene lost 2 bases, with 10 bases spanning the gap.

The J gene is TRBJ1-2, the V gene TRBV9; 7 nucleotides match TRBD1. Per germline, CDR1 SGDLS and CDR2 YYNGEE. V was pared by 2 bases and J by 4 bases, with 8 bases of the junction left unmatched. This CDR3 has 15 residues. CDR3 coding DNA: TGTGCCAGCAGCGTTCATCGACAGGGTGTCTATGGCTACACCTTC. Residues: CASSVHRQGVYGYTF.

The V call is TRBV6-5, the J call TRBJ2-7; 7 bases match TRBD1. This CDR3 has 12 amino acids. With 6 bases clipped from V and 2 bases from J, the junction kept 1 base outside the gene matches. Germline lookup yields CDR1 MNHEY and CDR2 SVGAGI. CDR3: CASRGQAYEQYF. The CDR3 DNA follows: TGTGCCAGCAGAGGACAGGCCTACGAGCAGTACTTC.

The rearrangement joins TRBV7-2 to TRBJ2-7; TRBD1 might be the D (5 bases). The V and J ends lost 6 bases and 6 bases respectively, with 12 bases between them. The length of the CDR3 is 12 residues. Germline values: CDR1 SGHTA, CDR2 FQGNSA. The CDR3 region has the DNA TGTGCCAGCAGTCACAGGAGTGCCGAGCAGTACTTC. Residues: CASSHRSAEQYF.

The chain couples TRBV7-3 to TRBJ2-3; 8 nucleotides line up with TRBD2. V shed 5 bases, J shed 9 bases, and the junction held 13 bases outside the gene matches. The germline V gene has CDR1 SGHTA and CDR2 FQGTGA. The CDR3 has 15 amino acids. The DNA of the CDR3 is TGTGCCAGCAGCCCTCGGGGACTAGAAGTCGGCACGCAGTATTTT. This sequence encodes CASSPRGLEVGTQYF.

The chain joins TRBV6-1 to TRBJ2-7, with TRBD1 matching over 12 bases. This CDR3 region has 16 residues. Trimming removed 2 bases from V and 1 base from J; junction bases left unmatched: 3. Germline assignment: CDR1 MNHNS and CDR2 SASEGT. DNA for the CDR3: TGTGCCAGCAGTGAACCGGGACAGGGGGCATCCTACGAGCAGTACTTC. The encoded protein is CASSEPGQGASYEQYF.

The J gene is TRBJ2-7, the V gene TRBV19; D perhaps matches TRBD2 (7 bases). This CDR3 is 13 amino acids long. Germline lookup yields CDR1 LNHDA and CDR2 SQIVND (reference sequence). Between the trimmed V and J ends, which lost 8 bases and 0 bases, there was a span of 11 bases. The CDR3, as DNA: TGTGCCAGTGGGGGGGACACCTCCTACGAGCAGTACTTC. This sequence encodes CASGGDTSYEQYF.

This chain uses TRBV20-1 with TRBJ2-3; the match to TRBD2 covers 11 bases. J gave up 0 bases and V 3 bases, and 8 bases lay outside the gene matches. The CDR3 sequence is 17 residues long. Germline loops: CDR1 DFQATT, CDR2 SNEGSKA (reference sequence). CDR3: CSASWASGGSSTDTQYF. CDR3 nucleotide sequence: TGCAGTGCTAGTTGGGCTAGCGGGGGGTCCAGCACAGATACGCAGTATTTT.

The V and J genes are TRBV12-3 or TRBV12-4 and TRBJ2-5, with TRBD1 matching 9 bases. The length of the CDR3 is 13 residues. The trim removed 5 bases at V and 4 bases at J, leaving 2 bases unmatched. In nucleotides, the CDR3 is TGTGCCAGCAGTGTACAGGGGGCAGAGACCCAGTACTTC. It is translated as CASSVQGAETQYF.

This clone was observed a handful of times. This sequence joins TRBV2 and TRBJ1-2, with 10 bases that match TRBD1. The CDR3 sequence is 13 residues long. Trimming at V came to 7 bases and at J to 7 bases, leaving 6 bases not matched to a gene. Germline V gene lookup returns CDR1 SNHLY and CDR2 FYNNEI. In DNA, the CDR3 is TGTGCCAGCACCGAAGACAGGGGGCTTGGCTACACCTTC. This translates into CASTEDRGLGYTF. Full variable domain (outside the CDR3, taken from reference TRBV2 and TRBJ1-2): EPEVTQTPSHQVTQMGQEVILRCVPISNHLYFYWYRQILGQKVEFLVSFYNNEISEKSEIFDDQFSVERPDGSNFTLKIRSTKLEDSAMYFCASTEDRGLGYTFGSGTRLTVV.